Listed here is a single T cell receptor (beta chain). No cognate antigen has been identified for it. One end of the junction fails to match germline, which may point to a read error. The data were obtained in a study of CD8 T cells in ankylosing spondylitis (dated by TCRdb to 2015 to 2018). Regarding the research as a whole: T cell receptor beta repertoires were profiled in healthy donors and ankylosing spondylitis patients so that disease-linked TCR variants could be found. The full study cohort comprised about 25 ankylosing spondylitis patients and over 95 healthy donors. Peripheral blood was sampled, and synovial fluid was additionally collected from ankylosing spondylitis patients.

Study-wide conclusions, independent of this receptor: A TCR beta motif made up of seven or eight highly homologous amino acid variants appeared to be characteristic of blood from ankylosing spondylitis patients. According to the report, matched synovial fluid samples from ankylosing spondylitis patients were significantly enriched for the disease-linked clones. In peripheral blood, the disease-linked clones were found at relatively low frequencies and had a CD8+ phenotype. Some motif variants had previously been reported in the synovial fluid and blood of reactive arthritis patients, which suggests shared mechanisms of disease initiation.

These reads were obtained on an Illumina HiSeq 2500. TCR beta libraries were prepared by quantitative 5'-RACE with molecular barcodes. The source study handled its data this way. Disease-linked TCR variants were identified with a new computational method built on a probabilistic model of VDJ rearrangement. TCRdb's own reprocessing of the public reads used fastp at Q25 and MiXCR and kept productive beta chains. Records with the same CDR3 protein are collapsed into one entry carrying the most frequent genes and DNA. The V and J calls were determined by TCRdb, not by the authors. This sample comprises about 170,000 distinct CDR3 sequences, about 18% of them detected only once. The leading ten clones occupy approximately 7.6% of the sample. The source material was blood, either unsorted or a sorted T cell fraction (not recorded which). This clonotype was obtained from a male donor with ankylosing spondylitis or in good health (not recorded which).

CDR3 reads: CASSYGALSYEQYF. The nucleotide sequence reads as follows: TGTGCCAGTAGCTACGGAGCGCTTTCCTACGAGCAGTACTTC. The sequence is built from TRBV7-2 and TRBJ2-7; the D gene lacks a confident call. Counted from cysteine to phenylalanine, this CDR3 has 14 amino acids. The read is trimmed to its CDR3 DNA, 42 bases read in frame from base 1. The germline V gene encodes CDR1 SGHTA and CDR2 FQGNSA.